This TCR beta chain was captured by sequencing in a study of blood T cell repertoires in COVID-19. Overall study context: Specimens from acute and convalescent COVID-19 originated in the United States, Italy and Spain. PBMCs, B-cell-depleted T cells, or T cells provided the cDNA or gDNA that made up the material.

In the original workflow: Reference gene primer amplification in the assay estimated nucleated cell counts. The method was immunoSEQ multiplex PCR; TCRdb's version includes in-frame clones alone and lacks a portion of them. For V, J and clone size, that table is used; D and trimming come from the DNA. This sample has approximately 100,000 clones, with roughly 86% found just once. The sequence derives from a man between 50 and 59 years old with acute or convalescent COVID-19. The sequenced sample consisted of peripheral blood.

For the CDR3, the DNA is TGTGCCATCAGTGAGCCGTCCTTGGGTCGGAGGTCTGGGGCCAACGTCCTGACTTTC. This codes for CAISEPSLGRRSGANVLTF. The V and J genes are TRBV10-3 and TRBJ2-6, with a possible D match to TRBD2 (5 bases). This CDR3 is built from 19 residues. The V and J ends lost 2 bases and 1 base respectively, with 18 bases between them. CDR1 and CDR2 from the germline V gene are ENHRY and SYGVKD.